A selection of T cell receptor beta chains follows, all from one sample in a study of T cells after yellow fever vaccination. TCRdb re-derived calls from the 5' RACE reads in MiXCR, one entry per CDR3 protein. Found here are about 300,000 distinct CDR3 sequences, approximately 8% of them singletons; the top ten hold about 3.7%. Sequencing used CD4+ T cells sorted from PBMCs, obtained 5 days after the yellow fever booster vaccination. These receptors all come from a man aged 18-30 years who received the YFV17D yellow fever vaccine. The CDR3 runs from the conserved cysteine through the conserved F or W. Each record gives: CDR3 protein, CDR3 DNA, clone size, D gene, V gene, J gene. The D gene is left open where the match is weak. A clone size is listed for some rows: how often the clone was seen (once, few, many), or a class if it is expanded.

CASSSLTGAAEAFF,TGTGCCAGCAGCTCTTTAACAGGAGCGGCTGAAGCTTTCTTT,NA,NA,TRBV5-6,TRBJ1-1
CASSELPGPYEQYF,TGCGCCAGCAGCGAACTTCCGGGCCCCTACGAGCAGTACTTC,NA,NA,TRBV5-1,TRBJ2-7
CASRPDSGTDGYTF,TGCGCCAGCAGGCCGGACTCAGGGACCGATGGCTACACCTTC,few,NA,TRBV5-1,TRBJ1-2
CASTYSTGELFF,TGTGCCAGCACCTACTCCACCGGGGAGCTGTTTTTT,few,NA,TRBV2,TRBJ2-2
CASRQGFGETQYF,TGTGCCAGCAGACAGGGGTTCGGGGAGACCCAGTACTTC,NA,TRBD1,TRBV6-6,TRBJ2-5
CASRDPGTAANTQYF,TGTGCCAGCAGGGATCCCGGGACGGCGGCAAATACGCAGTATTTT,NA,NA,TRBV7-3,TRBJ2-3
CASSYIGPPYEQYF,TGTGCCAGCAGTTACATAGGGCCCCCCTACGAGCAGTACTTC,few,NA,TRBV6-5,TRBJ2-7
CASSVGGPAKNIQYF,TGTGCCAGCAGCGTAGGGGGCCCAGCCAAAAACATTCAGTACTTC,many,TRBD1,TRBV11-2,TRBJ2-4
CASSPRGLAAAYEQYF,TGTGCCAGCTCACCACGCGGACTAGCGGCGGCCTACGAGCAGTACTTC,NA,TRBD2,TRBV18,TRBJ2-7
CASSLATVLDMGQGRNIQYF,TGTGCCAGCAGCTTGGCTACCGTCCTAGATATGGGACAGGGGAGAAACATTCAGTACTTC,many,TRBD1,TRBV7-2,TRBJ2-4
CAISESLGYYGYTF,TGTGCCATCAGTGAGTCGCTAGGGTACTATGGCTACACCTTC,NA,NA,TRBV10-3,TRBJ1-2
CASSDLRKGANTGELFF,TGTGCCAGCAGTGACCTTAGGAAGGGGGCTAACACCGGGGAGCTGTTTTTT,NA,TRBD1,TRBV25-1,TRBJ2-2
CASSRDINEKLFF,TGTGCCAGCAGCCGGGACATTAATGAAAAACTGTTTTTT,NA,NA,TRBV7-8,TRBJ1-4
CASSQDPRLGGAQYF,TGTGCCAGCAGCCAAGATCCCCGTCTGGGGGGGGCCCAGTACTTC,few,TRBD2,TRBV3-1,TRBJ2-5
CASRGSPLLWDTGELFF,TGTGCCAGCAGGGGTTCCCCACTACTTTGGGACACCGGGGAGCTGTTTTTT,many,NA,TRBV2,TRBJ2-2
CASTVERPTQETQYF,TGTGCCAGCACGGTAGAGCGGCCAACCCAAGAGACCCAGTACTTC,many,NA,TRBV7-8,TRBJ2-5
CASSPPGYAEAFF,TGTGCCAGCTCACCACCGGGTTACGCTGAAGCTTTCTTT,few,NA,TRBV18,TRBJ1-1
CASSFRTGSDTQYF,TGCGCCAGCAGCTTCCGGACAGGGTCAGATACGCAGTATTTT,few,TRBD1,TRBV5-1,TRBJ2-3
CASSQILWSTDTQYF,TGCGCCAGCAGCCAAATCCTTTGGAGCACAGATACGCAGTATTTT,NA,NA,TRBV4-1,TRBJ2-3
CASSQVWGIGAFF,TGTGCCAGCAGCCAAGTCTGGGGGATAGGGGCTTTCTTT,few,NA,TRBV3-1,TRBJ1-1
CASSQGKGAAESTDTQYF,TGTGCCAGCAGCCAAGGAAAAGGGGCGGCGGAGTCCACAGATACGCAGTATTTT,many,NA,TRBV4-2,TRBJ2-3
CASSEISWTGDNEKLFF,TGTGCCAGCAGTGAAATCTCCTGGACAGGGGATAATGAAAAACTGTTTTTT,NA,TRBD1,TRBV2,TRBJ1-4
CSARETGADTQYF,TGCAGTGCTAGAGAAACGGGGGCAGATACGCAGTATTTT,few,NA,TRBV20-1,TRBJ2-3
CASSGGGAYNEQFF,TGCGCCAGCTCTGGGGGGGGCGCCTACAATGAGCAGTTCTTC,many,NA,TRBV5-1,TRBJ2-1
CASGITGRYGYTF,TGTGCCAGCGGGATTACGGGTCGCTATGGCTACACCTTC,NA,NA,TRBV6-5,TRBJ1-2
CAISGRGTEAFF,TGTGCCATCAGTGGGAGGGGCACTGAAGCTTTCTTT,few,NA,TRBV10-3,TRBJ1-1
CASSPTGADNSPLHF,TGTGCCAGCTCACCTACCGGGGCAGATAATTCACCCCTCCACTTT,few,NA,TRBV18,TRBJ1-6
CASFGQIQETQYF,TGTGCCAGCTTCGGACAGATCCAAGAGACCCAGTACTTC,NA,NA,TRBV18,TRBJ2-5
CASSQLAGGSSGELFF,TGTGCCAGCAGCCAACTAGCGGGGGGTTCCTCCGGGGAGCTGTTTTTT,few,TRBD2,TRBV7-8,TRBJ2-2
CASSPFVGNQPQHF,TGTGCCAGCAGCCCGTTCGTGGGCAATCAGCCCCAGCATTTT,NA,NA,TRBV3-1,TRBJ1-5
CASSFLAGYSNTGELFF,TGCGCCAGCAGCTTCCTAGCGGGGTATTCGAACACCGGGGAGCTGTTTTTT,many,TRBD2,TRBV5-1,TRBJ2-2
CASSLIAGGGYTF,TGCGCCAGCAGCTTGATAGCAGGAGGAGGCTACACCTTC,few,NA,TRBV5-1,TRBJ1-2
CASSPRGGGGNTEAFF,TGCGCCAGCAGCCCCCGGGGGGGGGGAGGAAACACTGAAGCTTTCTTT,NA,NA,TRBV5-1,TRBJ1-1
CSVAIYRLNNEQFF,TGCAGCGTCGCGATATACAGGCTCAACAATGAGCAGTTCTTC,many,NA,TRBV29-1,TRBJ2-1
CSAILNYGYTF,TGCAGCGCCATACTAAACTATGGCTACACCTTC,NA,NA,TRBV29-1,TRBJ1-2
CASSISGVNVHEQFF,TGTGCCAGTAGTATTTCAGGGGTAAATGTCCATGAGCAGTTCTTC,few,NA,TRBV19,TRBJ2-1
CASSIDSRTGTYNEQFF,TGTGCCAGTAGTATTGATTCTCGGACAGGGACCTACAATGAGCAGTTCTTC,NA,TRBD1,TRBV19,TRBJ2-1
CASSTGQGRNGANVLTF,TGTGCCAGCAGCACAGGACAGGGGCGAAATGGGGCCAACGTCCTGACTTTC,few,TRBD1,TRBV5-4,TRBJ2-6
CSVEGQSGWTDTQYF,TGCAGCGTTGAAGGACAGTCTGGGTGGACAGATACGCAGTATTTT,NA,NA,TRBV29-1,TRBJ2-3
CSARALLWGGTQYF,TGCAGTGCTAGAGCCCTGTTGTGGGGAGGGACCCAGTACTTC,NA,NA,TRBV20-1,TRBJ2-5
CASSTERRVNSPLHF,TGTGCCAGCTCTACGGAACGGAGGGTGAATTCACCCCTCCACTTT,NA,NA,TRBV18,TRBJ1-6
CASSSGLASSPDTQYF,TGCGCCAGCAGCTCGGGACTAGCCTCTTCCCCCGATACGCAGTATTTT,NA,TRBD2,TRBV5-1,TRBJ2-3
CASSGGGALNEQFF,TGTGCCAGCAGCGGGGGGGGTGCCCTGAATGAGCAGTTCTTC,NA,TRBD2,TRBV6-6,TRBJ2-1
CASRLLGGGELFF,TGTGCCAGCAGATTGCTGGGGGGCGGGGAGCTGTTTTTT,few,NA,TRBV27,TRBJ2-2
CASSQEGLAMNTGELFF,TGCGCCAGCAGCCAAGAGGGACTAGCGATGAACACCGGGGAGCTGTTTTTT,many,TRBD2,TRBV5-1,TRBJ2-2